Described below is a single TCR beta chain sequence and its context. What it recognizes is unknown. Original processing notes: Filtering differed, since immunoSEQ gave only junction sequences and no quality scores. Sequencing was performed with immunoSEQ multiplex PCR; in TCRdb, only in-frame clones are kept and a portion is missing. V, J and clone size are those of that table, while D and trimming were read from the DNA. The data contain over a million clones, approximately 96% of them singletons. These data originate in a study of shared clonotypes between healthy human individuals. Study outcomes and limitations: What naive subsets generally showed was a larger estimated richness than memory subsets showed. Among non-shared clonotypes, generation probabilities were lower than among those shared by all four donors.

Everyone who donated was a Caucasian adult who lived in Nashville, Tennessee. Germline loops: CDR1 SGHTA, CDR2 FQGNSA. The CDR3 runs 15 residues. With V trimmed by 5 bases and J by 9 bases, 12 bases remained unmatched. The sequenced sample consisted of naive CD4+ T cells sorted from blood. Subset noted: CD45RA+ positively selected. This chain links TRBV7-2 with TRBJ1-1; 10 bases fit TRBD1. The clonotype was recovered from a young man in good health. The CDR3 sequence is CASSITPGQGNKAFF. The CDR3 nucleotides read TGTGCCAGCAGCATAACACCGGGACAGGGGAATAAAGCTTTCTTT.